These 4 T cell receptor beta chains came from one sample sequenced in a study of T cell responses to AZD1222 COVID-19 vaccine. Generated by immunoSEQ multiplex PCR, the TCRdb table keeps only in-frame clones and is missing some. This repertoire shows 140,000 to 150,000 clones, 89% found once; its top ten account for 1.5% to 2%. The input for sequencing was peripheral blood, taken 28 days after the second AZD1222 dose. The origin of the receptors is an adult who received the AZD1222 COVID-19 vaccine.

CDR3: CASSQGTADTQYF. CDR3 DNA sequence: TGCGCCAGCAGCCAAGGAACCGCAGATACGCAGTATTTT. V and J are TRBV4-3 and TRBJ2-3; D remains ambiguous. Trimming took off 1 base at V and 4 bases at J, with 6 bases between the two ends. CDR1 is LGHNA, CDR2 YSLEER, per germline. This CDR3 region has 13 residues.

This clone was counted only a few times. CDR3 protein: CASSSGTSFAGELFF. The DNA of the CDR3 is TGTGCCAGCAGCTCCGGGACTAGCTTTGCCGGGGAGCTGTTTTTT. V usage is TRBV7-9 and J usage is TRBJ2-2; 9 bases are a match to TRBD2. Germline CDR1 SEHNR, CDR2 FQNEAQ (reference sequence). The CDR3 spans 15 residues. The trim removed 4 bases at V and 6 bases at J, leaving 6 bases unmatched.

The chain has TRBV6-6 and TRBJ1-1; TRBD1 agrees at 7 bases. Germline CDR1 MNHNY, CDR2 SVGAGI (reference sequence). The ends lost 5 bases at V and 3 bases at J; junction bases unmatched: 15. The CDR3 has 17 amino acids. The CDR3 is CASSRWTGIYGDTEAFF. The CDR3 nucleotides read TGTGCCAGCAGTCGGTGGACAGGCATCTACGGGGACACTGAAGCTTTCTTT.

The chain couples TRBV4-2 to TRBJ2-3; 11 bases are shared with TRBD2. The CDR3 has 16 amino acids. J gave up 4 bases and V 0 bases, and 3 bases lay outside the gene matches. Germline-derived CDR1 and CDR2 are LGHNA and YNFKEQ. This CDR3 reads CASSQDSLAGADTQYF. CDR3 DNA: TGTGCCAGCAGCCAAGATTCACTAGCGGGAGCAGATACGCAGTATTTT.